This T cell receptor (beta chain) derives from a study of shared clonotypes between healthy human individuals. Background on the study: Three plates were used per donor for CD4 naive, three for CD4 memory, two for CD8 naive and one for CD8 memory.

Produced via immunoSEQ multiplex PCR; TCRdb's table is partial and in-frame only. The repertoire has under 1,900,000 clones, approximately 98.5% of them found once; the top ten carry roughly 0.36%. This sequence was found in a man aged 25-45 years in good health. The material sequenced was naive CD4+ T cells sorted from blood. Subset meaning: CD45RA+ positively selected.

CDR3 sequence (DNA): TGTGCCAGCAGTCCAGAATCGAGCGGTACCAGCACAGATACGCAGTATTTT. The encoded protein is CASSPESSGTSTDTQYF. This chain connects TRBV28 to TRBJ2-3; maybe TRBD2 (5 bases). CDR1 MDHEN and CDR2 SYDVKM come from the germline V gene. CDR3 length: 17 residues. Trimming took 5 bases from V and 0 from J, leaving 18 bases between them.